One sample yielded the 25 T cell receptor beta chains listed below, sequenced in a study of long-term antiretroviral therapy in people with HIV. Running of the v3.0 immunoSEQ assay took place at survey level. Repertoires were generated with immunoSEQ multiplex PCR, while TCRdb's copy carries only in-frame clones and drops some. The sample comprises 16,000 or so clones, more than 60% of which are singletons, and 20% to 25% rests with the top ten. Sequences were derived from unsorted PBMCs, sampled 2.1 years after starting antiretroviral therapy. The receptor source for this set is a man in his forties with HIV.

The chain couples TRBV9 to TRBJ2-7; 8 bases align to TRBD1. Germline V gives CDR1 SGDLS, CDR2 YYNGEE. The CDR3 loop spans 16 amino acids. The J segment lost 2 bases and the V segment lost 0 bases, leaving 7 bases of the junction unmatched. The CDR3 spells CASSVGSTGGPYEQYF. The DNA of the CDR3 is TGTGCCAGCAGCGTAGGAAGCACAGGGGGGCCCTACGAGCAGTACTTC.

The rearrangement uses TRBV29-1 and TRBJ2-2; 8 positions match TRBD2. This CDR3 is built from 19 residues. Losses at the gene ends were 1 base for V and 0 bases for J; bases not matched to a gene: 13. Germline values: CDR1 SQVTM, CDR2 ANQGSEA. CDR3 coding DNA: TGCAGCGTTGAAGGGCTAGCGGGCGGGCCTGTCGCGAACACCGGGGAGCTGTTTTTT. Translation gives CSVEGLAGGPVANTGELFF.

The chain has TRBV30 and TRBJ2-7; perhaps TRBD2 as D (7 bases). Germline V gene lookup returns CDR1 GTSNPN and CDR2 SVGIG (reference sequence). CDR3 length equals 14 residues. The ends were cut back, 2 bases at V and 2 bases at J, with 13 bases in the middle. The CDR3 loop reads CAWSLGGPAYEQYF. The CDR3 DNA is TGTGCCTGGAGTTTGGGGGGGCCAGCCTACGAGCAGTACTTC.

This chain uses TRBV4-1 with TRBJ1-2, with a possible D match to TRBD1 (5 bases). V lost 4 bases and J lost 7, with 16 bases in between. The CDR3 covers 14 residues. In germline, CDR1 is MGHRA, CDR2 YSYEKL. Written as DNA, the CDR3 is TGCGCCAGCAGCCCCGAGGCAGGGTGGAGTGGCTACACCTTC. It encodes CASSPEAGWSGYTF.

This chain links TRBV11-2 with TRBJ1-1, with D unresolved. The germline V and J ends were trimmed by 2 bases and 1 base, with 5 bases remaining between them. Looked up from germline, CDR1 is SGHAT and CDR2 is FQNNGV. This CDR3 contains 13 residues. In nucleotides, the CDR3 is TGTGCCAGCAGCTTAACGGAGAACACTGAAGCTTTCTTT. Amino acids: CASSLTENTEAFF.

The gene calls are TRBV5-1 and TRBJ2-3; D is ambiguous. Trimming removed 1 base at V and 0 bases at J, with 9 bases between. CDR1 is SGHRS and CDR2 is YFSETQ in the germline V gene. The CDR3 is 15 amino acids. CDR3 coding DNA: TGCGCCAGCAGCTTGAGTACTTCTAGCACAGATACGCAGTATTTT. Its protein is CASSLSTSSTDTQYF.

This chain links TRBV12-5 with TRBJ1-5, with a tentative D call TRBD1 (5 bases). The CDR3 has 14 amino acids. V was trimmed by 5 bases and J by 4 bases, leaving 12 bases between them. The germline V gene encodes CDR1 LGHNT and CDR2 FRNRAP. CDR3 coding DNA: TGTGCTAGTGGTCCTGGGGGGGTGAATCAGCCCCAGCATTTT. Residues: CASGPGGVNQPQHF.

This chain joins TRBV2 and TRBJ1-5; D unclear. This CDR3 is 14 amino acids long. The germline V gene has CDR1 SNHLY and CDR2 FYNNEI. V shed 4 bases and J shed 3 bases, with 10 bases lying between them. CDR3 in DNA: TGTGCCAGCAGTGGCCAGGTGGACAATCAGCCCCAGCATTTT. Translating gives CASSGQVDNQPQHF. The variable domain in full, completed from reference TRBV2 and TRBJ1-5, reads EPEVTQTPSHQVTQMGQEVILRCVPISNHLYFYWYRQILGQKVEFLVSFYNNEISEKSEIFDDQFSVERPDGSNFTLKIRSTKLEDSAMYFCASSGQVDNQPQHFGDGTRLSIL.

The chain uses TRBV6-5 and TRBJ1-1; unclear D gene. Per the germline V gene, CDR1 is MNHEY and CDR2 is SVGAGI. V lost 6 bases to trimming and J lost 1 base, with 12 bases between them. CDR3 size: 14 residues. The CDR3 DNA follows: TGTGCCAGCAGCCTGCGGACGTCGAACACTGAAGCTTTCTTT. Protein product: CASSLRTSNTEAFF.

This chain uses TRBV7-9 with TRBJ2-2; a possible D gene is TRBD1 (5 bases). V lost 7 bases, J lost 3 bases, and 18 bases lay in between. The CDR3 spans 16 residues. Germline CDR1 SEHNR, CDR2 FQNEAQ (reference sequence). This CDR3 is CASTIPDQGDTGELFF. In nucleotides, the CDR3 is TGTGCCAGCACCATCCCCGACCAGGGTGACACCGGGGAGCTGTTTTTT.

The chain has TRBV6-1 and TRBJ2-2; D is unresolved. Between the trimmed V and J ends, which lost 11 bases and 4 bases, there was a span of 11 bases. The CDR3 is 12 amino acids. CDR1 is MNHNS, CDR2 SASEGT, per germline. DNA of the CDR3: TGTGCCGCTCTGGGCCGCACCGGGGAGCTGTTTTTT. It translates to CAALGRTGELFF.

This chain uses TRBV2 with TRBJ2-3, with a tentative D call TRBD1 (6 bases). Trimming took 10 bases from V and 0 from J, leaving 14 bases between them. Germline V lookup: CDR1 SNHLY, CDR2 FYNNEI. CDR3 size: 14 residues. CDR3 coding DNA: TGTGCCACTACGGGACACCAAAGCACAGATACGCAGTATTTT. Amino acid sequence: CATTGHQSTDTQYF.

This clone ranks as medium-sized. V and J are TRBV27 and TRBJ1-2; D is uncertain. Trimming took off 5 bases at V and 8 bases at J, with 21 bases between the two ends. Germline CDR1 and CDR2: MNHEY and SMNVEV (reference sequence). This CDR3 region has 15 residues. CDR3 sequence: CASSPSTLLVGGYTF. The CDR3 DNA reads TGTGCCAGCAGTCCCTCCACACTCCTAGTGGGGGGCTACACCTTC.

The V gene is TRBV5-8, the J gene TRBJ1-5; no firm D call. The germline CDR1 and CDR2 sequences are SGHTS and YDEGEE. The germline V and J ends were trimmed by 0 bases and 1 base, with 2 bases remaining between them. The CDR3 sequence is 13 residues long. CDR3 sequence (DNA): TGTGCCAGCAGCTTGGTCAGCAATCAGCCCCAGCATTTT. Its translation is CASSLVSNQPQHF. The full variable domain, rest sourced from reference TRBV5-8 and TRBJ1-5, is EAGVTQSPTHLIKTRGQQATLRCSPISGHTSVYWYQQALGLGLQFLLWYDEGEERNRGNFPPRFSGRQFPNYSSELNVNALELEDSALYLCASSLVSNQPQHFGDGTRLSIL.

There are a few counts of this clone. The gene calls are TRBV6-1 and TRBJ1-1, with D possibly matching TRBD1 (6 bases). The CDR3 covers 13 residues. Germline CDR1 is MNHNS and CDR2 is SASEGT. V gave up 8 bases and J gave up 4 bases, with 14 bases separating them. CDR3 DNA sequence: TGTGCCAGCTGGGGGCAGGGCGTCACTGAAGCTTTCTTT. Translated: CASWGQGVTEAFF.

V and J are TRBV4-1 and TRBJ1-5, with 9 bases matching TRBD1. The V and J ends lost 0 bases and 2 bases, in that order; junction bases with no gene match: 2. This CDR3 region has 16 residues. Germline V gene data show CDR1 as MGHRA and CDR2 as YSYEKL. The CDR3 reads CASSQEDRGGNQPQHF. The CDR3 bases are TGCGCCAGCAGCCAAGAAGACAGGGGGGGCAATCAGCCCCAGCATTTT.

This clone has only a few counts. The chain carries TRBV5-1 and TRBJ1-5, with TRBD1 matching over 8 bases. There are 13 residues in the CDR3. Looked up from germline, CDR1 is SGHRS and CDR2 is YFSETQ. The junction had 6 bases not matched to a gene; V was cut back by 5 bases and J by 8 bases. The CDR3 protein is CASSQTGGEPQHF. CDR3 in DNA: TGCGCCAGCAGTCAAACAGGGGGTGAGCCCCAGCATTTT. Complete variable domain (other parts from reference TRBV5-1 and TRBJ1-5): KAGVTQTPRYLIKTRGQQVTLSCSPISGHRSVSWYQQTPGQGLQFLFEYFSETQRNKGNFPGRFSGRQFSNSRSEMNVSTLELGDSALYLCASSQTGGEPQHFGDGTRLSIL.

The chain has TRBV6-6 and TRBJ2-2; D gene ambiguous. The length of the CDR3 is 15 residues. Trimming stripped 0 bases from V and 0 bases from J, with 5 bases between. In germline, CDR1 is MNHNY, CDR2 SVGAGI (reference sequence). CDR3 bases: TGTGCCAGCAGTTACTCGAGATCGAACACCGGGGAGCTGTTTTTT. As protein: CASSYSRSNTGELFF.

A single count supports this clone. The chain recombines TRBV4-1 with TRBJ1-4; D is unclear. Deletions cut 4 bases from V and 6 bases from J, with 15 bases between. CDR3 length: 15 residues. Germline V gene sequence: CDR1 MGHRA, CDR2 YSYEKL. CDR3 nucleotide sequence: TGCGCCAGCAGCCCAAGGGAGCGGAACCATGAAAAACTGTTTTTT. Its protein is CASSPRERNHEKLFF.

The J gene is TRBJ1-1, the V gene TRBV27; maybe TRBD1 (6 bases). The CDR3 runs 14 residues. Trimming shortened V by 6 bases and J by 1 base, and 12 bases separated the two germline ends. The germline V gene has CDR1 MNHEY and CDR2 SMNVEV (reference sequence). CDR3 coding DNA: TGTGCCAGCAGACTGGGACACCCGAACACTGAAGCTTTCTTT. Translation: CASRLGHPNTEAFF.

The rearrangement joins TRBV11-2 to TRBJ1-4; D is uncertain. V dropped 1 base and J dropped 5 bases, with 14 bases sitting between them. Per the germline V gene, CDR1 is SGHAT and CDR2 is FQNNGV. CDR3 length: 16 amino acids. Here the CDR3 DNA reads TGTGCCAGCAGCTTAGTCGGCGGAGCGTTGAATGAAAAACTGTTTTTT. This translates into CASSLVGGALNEKLFF.

The genes are TRBV10-1 and TRBJ2-1, with 14 bases fitting TRBD2. J gave up 7 bases and V 4 bases, and 3 bases lay outside the gene matches. Per germline, CDR1 WNHNN and CDR2 SYGVQD (reference sequence). CDR3 length: 15 residues. The DNA of the CDR3 is TGCGCCAGCAGTGGGGGACTAGCGGGGGAGAATGAGCAGTTCTTC. Its translation is CASSGGLAGENEQFF.

The chain couples TRBV14 to TRBJ2-1; TRBD1 matches at 8 bases. J was trimmed by 2 bases and V by 6 bases; bases with no gene match: 6. The CDR3 is made up of 15 amino acids. Germline V lookup: CDR1 SGHDN, CDR2 FVKESK. The CDR3 sequence is CASSRQGITYNEQFF. In DNA form, the CDR3 reads TGTGCCAGCAGTCGACAGGGGATCACCTACAATGAGCAGTTCTTC. Full variable domain (outside the CDR3, taken from reference TRBV14 and TRBJ2-1): EAGVTQFPSHSVIEKGQTVTLRCDPISGHDNLYWYRRVMGKEIKFLLHFVKESKQDESGMPNNRFLAERTGGTYSTLKVQPAELEDSGVYFCASSRQGITYNEQFFGPGTRLTVL.

This clone has a handful of counts. This chain connects TRBV7-9 to TRBJ1-2, with D uncertain. This CDR3 is built from 13 residues. Trimming took 3 bases from V and 8 from J, leaving 13 bases between them. Germline lookup yields CDR1 SEHNR and CDR2 FQNEAQ (reference sequence). CDR3 sequence: CASSLATDRGYTF. CDR3 bases: TGTGCCAGCAGCTTGGCCACGGACCGAGGCTACACCTTC.

J is TRBJ1-1 and V is TRBV27, with unresolved D. V shed 3 bases and J shed 5 bases, with 13 bases lying between them. This CDR3 is built from 14 residues. The germline V gene encodes CDR1 MNHEY and CDR2 SMNVEV (reference sequence). The CDR3 region has the DNA TGTGCCAGCAGTTTGACGGGGATGAGAACTGAAGCTTTCTTT. Its translation is CASSLTGMRTEAFF.